The next 28 T cell receptor beta chains were all read from a single sample in a study of long-term antiretroviral therapy in people with HIV. The run of the v3.0 immunoSEQ assay was at survey level. Libraries were prepared by immunoSEQ multiplex PCR; TCRdb keeps only in-frame clonotypes and omits some of them. The repertoire holds 20,000 to 25,000 clones, with 70% to 80% as singletons. This material consisted of unsorted PBMCs, taken about 1.8 years before starting antiretroviral therapy. The receptor source for this set is a woman in her thirties or forties with HIV.

The rearrangement uses TRBV6-6 and TRBJ1-2, with D unclear. The germline CDR1 and CDR2 sequences are MNHNY and SVGAGI (reference sequence). Trimming left V 6 bases short and J 5 bases short, with 13 bases between. CDR3 size: 13 residues. DNA of the CDR3: TGTGCCAGCAGCCACGGCGTCAATTATGGCTACACCTTC. This translates into CASSHGVNYGYTF.

The chain couples TRBV5-8 to TRBJ2-3; tentatively, D is TRBD1 or TRBD2 (5 bases each). The V end lost 0 bases, the J end lost 0 bases, and 11 bases lay between the germline ends. Germline V lookup: CDR1 SGHTS, CDR2 YDEGEE. The CDR3 loop spans 16 amino acids. CDR3 DNA: TGTGCCAGCAGCTTGGGTAGCGACAGAAGCACAGATACGCAGTATTTT. Its translation: CASSLGSDRSTDTQYF.

V and J are TRBV4-1 and TRBJ2-7; the D gene could be TRBD1 or TRBD2 (5 bases each). Per the germline V gene, CDR1 is MGHRA and CDR2 is YSYEKL. The V gene lost 0 bases and the J gene lost 0 bases, with 12 bases spanning the gap. The CDR3 has 16 amino acids. The CDR3 is CASSQETGALSYEQYF. CDR3 DNA sequence: TGCGCCAGCAGCCAAGAAACCGGGGCCCTCTCCTACGAGCAGTACTTC.

The V call is TRBV5-6, the J call TRBJ2-5; 12 nucleotides align to TRBD2. Per germline, CDR1 SGHDT and CDR2 YYEEEE. The CDR3 is 16 residues long. Germline trimming cut 3 bases from V and 4 bases from J; bases unmatched to any gene: 7. CDR3 sequence: CASSSTSGRWAETQYF. In DNA, the CDR3 is TGTGCCAGCAGCTCCACTAGCGGGAGGTGGGCAGAGACCCAGTACTTC.

This chain joins TRBV6-5 and TRBJ1-2; 8 bases are shared with TRBD1. The CDR3 runs 14 residues. Germline V gene sequence: CDR1 MNHEY, CDR2 SVGAGI. V was clipped by 9 bases and J by 8 bases; unmatched bases: 14. CDR3 sequence (DNA): TGTGCCAGTTATCCCCCAGGGGGCGGAAGCGGCTACACCTTC. Residues: CASYPPGGGSGYTF.

This rearrangement joins TRBV2 to TRBJ1-5, with D perhaps TRBD1 (5 bases). CDR1 and CDR2 (germline): SNHLY, FYNNEI. Between the trimmed V and J ends, which lost 6 bases and 0 bases, there was a span of 6 bases. The CDR3 consists of 13 residues. In nucleotides, the CDR3 is TGTGCCAGCAGGACAGATAGCAATCAGCCCCAGCATTTT. As protein: CASRTDSNQPQHF.

A note on this clone: One end of the junction varies from germline; a read error may be responsible. The V gene is TRBV11-2, the J gene TRBJ1-6, with D perhaps TRBD1 (6 bases). Germline CDR1 is SGHAT and CDR2 is FQNNGV. The CDR3 sequence is 13 residues long. The CDR3 nucleotides read TGTGCCAGCAGCCTCGACAGGAATTCACCCTTCCACTTT. Encoded protein: CASSLDRNSPFHF. The whole variable domain, remainder taken from reference TRBV11-2 and TRBJ1-6, is EAGVAQSPRYKIIEKRQSVAFWCNPISGHATLYWYQQILGQGPKLLIQFQNNGVVDDSQLPKDRFSAERLKGVDSTLKIQPAKLEDSAVYLCASSLDRNSPFHFGNGTRLTVT.

The chain is built from TRBV7-2 and TRBJ1-1, with unresolved D. The germline V gene encodes CDR1 SGHTA and CDR2 FQGNSA. There are 13 residues in the CDR3. V was clipped by 5 bases and J by 1 base, with 8 bases between them. The CDR3 region is CASSRPPNTEAFF. Written as DNA, the CDR3 is TGTGCCAGCAGCCGTCCCCCGAACACTGAAGCTTTCTTT.

The rearrangement joins TRBV5-1 to TRBJ1-3; D unclear. CDR1 SGHRS and CDR2 YFSETQ come from the germline V gene. V lost 4 bases, J lost 0 bases, and 8 bases lay in between. This CDR3 comprises 14 residues. CDR3 residues: CASSPDTSGNTIYF. CDR3 coding DNA: TGCGCCAGCAGCCCAGACACCTCTGGAAACACCATATATTTT. Filled out from reference TRBV5-1 and TRBJ1-3, the complete variable domain reads KAGVTQTPRYLIKTRGQQVTLSCSPISGHRSVSWYQQTPGQGLQFLFEYFSETQRNKGNFPGRFSGRQFSNSRSEMNVSTLELGDSALYLCASSPDTSGNTIYFGEGSWLTVV.

This clone was picked up a small number of times. The chain is built from TRBV18 and TRBJ1-2; D is uncertain. CDR3 length: 12 amino acids. Germline values: CDR1 KGHSH, CDR2 LQKENI. Trimming left V 4 bases short and J 5 bases short, with 8 bases between. The CDR3 loop is CASSQGFYGYTF. CDR3 in DNA: TGTGCCAGCTCACAGGGTTTTTATGGCTACACCTTC. Using reference TRBV18 and TRBJ1-2 for the parts outside the CDR3, the full variable domain is NAGVMQNPRHLVRRRGQEARLRCSPMKGHSHVYWYRQLPEEGLKFMVYLQKENIIDESGMPKERFSAEFPKEGPSILRIQQVVRGDSAAYFCASSQGFYGYTFGSGTRLTVV.

V is TRBV5-8 and J is TRBJ2-6; D is unclear. Germline V gene data show CDR1 as SGHTS and CDR2 as YDEGEE. V was trimmed by 3 bases and J by 0 bases, leaving 7 bases between them. The CDR3 covers 15 residues. In DNA form, the CDR3 reads TGTGCCAGCAGCTCGGGCCTCTCTGGGGCCAACGTCCTGACTTTC. Translated, it gives CASSSGLSGANVLTF.

This rearrangement joins TRBV6-6 to TRBJ2-1, with 8 bases lining up with TRBD2. The germline V gene encodes CDR1 MNHNY and CDR2 SVGAGI (reference sequence). This CDR3 has 12 residues. Trimming cost V 5 bases and J 7 bases; bases outside gene matches: 1. The CDR3 reads CASSQRGNEQFF. In DNA form, the CDR3 reads TGTGCCAGCAGTCAGCGGGGGAATGAGCAGTTCTTC.

The CDR3 here is CASSYDRQPGNTIYF. The CDR3 nucleotides are TGTGCCAGCAGTTACGATCGACAGCCTGGAAACACCATATATTTT. This chain links TRBV6-5 with TRBJ1-3, with D possibly TRBD1 on 5 matching bases. Germline loops: CDR1 MNHEY, CDR2 SVGAGI. This CDR3 has 15 residues. The germline V and J ends were trimmed by 2 bases and 2 bases, with 10 bases remaining between them.

The V call is TRBV5-1, the J call TRBJ1-2, with D hard to call. The ends were cut back, 0 bases at V and 0 bases at J, with 6 bases in the middle. CDR1 and CDR2 (germline): SGHRS, YFSETQ. CDR3 size: 14 residues. CDR3 amino acids: CASSLDNSNYGYTF. CDR3 DNA sequence: TGCGCCAGCAGCTTGGACAACTCTAACTATGGCTACACCTTC. Full variable domain (rest looked up from reference TRBV5-1 and TRBJ1-2): KAGVTQTPRYLIKTRGQQVTLSCSPISGHRSVSWYQQTPGQGLQFLFEYFSETQRNKGNFPGRFSGRQFSNSRSEMNVSTLELGDSALYLCASSLDNSNYGYTFGSGTRLTVV.

This CDR3 reads CASSVGQDSPSHGYTF. The CDR3 DNA follows: TGTGCCAGCAGCGTAGGCCAGGACAGCCCTTCGCATGGCTACACCTTC. The chain employs TRBV9 and TRBJ1-2; weak D call: TRBD1 (6 bases). CDR3 length: 16 amino acids. Germline assignment: CDR1 SGDLS and CDR2 YYNGEE. Trimming pared 0 bases from V and 6 bases from J, leaving 18 bases between. Filled out from reference TRBV9 and TRBJ1-2, the complete variable domain reads DSGVTQTPKHLITATGQRVTLRCSPRSGDLSVYWYQQSLDQGLQFLIQYYNGEERAKGNILERFSAQQFPDLHSELNLSSLELGDSALYFCASSVGQDSPSHGYTFGSGTRLTVV.

This chain uses TRBV11-2 with TRBJ2-7; TRBD1 might be the D (5 bases). This CDR3 is built from 15 residues. Trimming left V 2 bases short and J 0 bases short, with 11 bases between. Germline lookup yields CDR1 SGHAT and CDR2 FQNNGV. This CDR3 is CASSLSAGISYEQYF. Here the CDR3 DNA reads TGTGCCAGCAGCTTATCTGCAGGGATCTCCTACGAGCAGTACTTC. The full variable domain, rest sourced from reference TRBV11-2 and TRBJ2-7, is EAGVAQSPRYKIIEKRQSVAFWCNPISGHATLYWYQQILGQGPKLLIQFQNNGVVDDSQLPKDRFSAERLKGVDSTLKIQPAKLEDSAVYLCASSLSAGISYEQYFGPGTRLTVT.

The chain has TRBV5-4 and TRBJ2-7; 13 bases are a match to TRBD2. V dropped 4 bases and J dropped 7; count of bases not matched to a gene: 11. The germline gives CDR1 SGHNT, CDR2 YYREEE (reference sequence). This CDR3 region has 16 residues. In DNA form, the CDR3 reads TGTGCCAGCAGCACCGGGACTAGCGGGGTTCGGGGGGAGCAGTACTTC. Amino acid sequence: CASSTGTSGVRGEQYF.

The chain recombines TRBV27 with TRBJ2-3; D gene uncertain. V gave up 4 bases and J gave up 7 bases, with 18 bases separating them. This CDR3 has 15 amino acids. Germline V gene data show CDR1 as MNHEY and CDR2 as SMNVEV (reference sequence). Here the CDR3 DNA reads TGTGCCAGCAGTTACACTACGGCCCCTCTTAATACGCAGTATTTT. The encoded protein is CASSYTTAPLNTQYF.

The genes are TRBV5-3 and TRBJ2-3; no firm D call. TRBV5-3 is assigned to the ORF class and has an uncertain function. This CDR3 comprises 14 residues. V was cut by 4 bases and J by 1 base, with 10 bases left in between. This chain's CDR3 is CARSTLPCTDTQYF. The CDR3 nucleotides are TGTGCCAGAAGCACCCTACCTTGCACAGATACGCAGTATTTT.

The table lists this clone with a count of one. The V call is TRBV30, the J call TRBJ2-1; tentative D call: TRBD2 (6 bases). V gave up 1 base and J gave up 8 bases, with 9 bases separating them. The CDR3 has 12 residues. The germline CDR1 and CDR2 sequences are GTSNPN and SVGIG (reference sequence). The CDR3 DNA sequence: TGTGCCTGGAGTGGGGGAGGTGATGAGCAGTTCTTC. Protein product: CAWSGGGDEQFF.

This clone was found a few times. V and J are TRBV6-1 and TRBJ2-1, with TRBD2 matching over 9 bases. Germline V gene lookup returns CDR1 MNHNS and CDR2 SASEGT. This CDR3 spans 12 amino acids. As DNA, the CDR3 is TGTTCCGTGAGCGGGGGGTACAATGAGCAGTTCTTC. Protein sequence: CSVSGGYNEQFF.

In this sample, this clone turned up once. The chain employs TRBV6-5 and TRBJ1-6; TRBD1 matches 7 bases. J lost 6 bases, V lost 4 bases, and 3 bases had no gene match. Germline V gives CDR1 MNHEY, CDR2 SVGAGI. The CDR3 consists of 14 residues. The CDR3 loop is CASSLSGGNSPLHF. The CDR3 nucleotides are TGTGCCAGCAGTTTGTCAGGGGGTAATTCACCCCTCCACTTT.

This clone rates as medium-sized. The chain combines TRBV4-1 with TRBJ2-1; 7 nucleotides agree with TRBD2. The V segment lost 4 bases and the J segment 12 bases; nucleotides outside the gene matches: 18. The V gene's germline CDR1 is MGHRA and CDR2 YSYEKL. The CDR3 contains 16 residues. The CDR3: CASSLDTGTTMLGQFF. The CDR3 nucleotides are TGCGCCAGCAGCCTAGATACCGGGACTACAATGTTAGGGCAGTTCTTC.

The V gene is TRBV6-5, the J gene TRBJ2-2; D is unresolved. Germline lookup yields CDR1 MNHEY and CDR2 SVGAGI. The CDR3 runs 13 residues. V lost 1 base and J lost 4, with 4 bases in between. This CDR3 reads CASSYLGTGELFF. CDR3 DNA: TGTGCCAGCAGTTACTTAGGCACCGGGGAGCTGTTTTTT.

The V call is TRBV7-9, the J call TRBJ2-5, with 9 bases that match TRBD2. Trimming at V came to 5 bases and at J to 7 bases, leaving 14 bases not matched to a gene. CDR3 size: 16 residues. The germline V gene encodes CDR1 SEHNR and CDR2 FQNEAQ (reference sequence). The CDR3 here is CASSPKGSGSHRTQYF. The CDR3 nucleotides read TGTGCCAGCAGCCCAAAAGGTAGCGGGAGTCATAGGACCCAGTACTTC.

The rearrangement uses TRBV6-1 and TRBJ2-5; D might be TRBD1 (5 bases). V was pared by 8 bases and J by 2 bases, with 15 bases between. CDR3 length: 14 residues. In germline, CDR1 is MNHNS, CDR2 SASEGT. The chain's CDR3 is CASGWGRAQETQYF. The CDR3 DNA reads TGTGCCAGCGGCTGGGGCAGGGCTCAAGAGACCCAGTACTTC.

J is TRBJ1-3 and V is TRBV5-1; 8 bases agree with TRBD1. CDR1 and CDR2 (germline): SGHRS, YFSETQ. The V and J ends lost 0 bases and 4 bases, in that order; junction bases with no gene match: 6. The CDR3 is 16 amino acids. The chain's CDR3 is CASSLEPRDRGNTIYF. CDR3 in DNA: TGCGCCAGCAGCTTGGAGCCCAGGGACAGGGGAAACACCATATATTTT.

This chain uses TRBV2 with TRBJ1-2, with D maybe TRBD1 (5 bases). Germline V gene sequence: CDR1 SNHLY, CDR2 FYNNEI. V was clipped by 8 bases and J by 1 base, with 14 bases between them. This CDR3 spans 14 amino acids. CDR3 amino acids: CASPRDRLNYGYTF. CDR3 nucleotides: TGTGCCAGCCCGAGGGACCGACTTAACTATGGCTACACCTTC.